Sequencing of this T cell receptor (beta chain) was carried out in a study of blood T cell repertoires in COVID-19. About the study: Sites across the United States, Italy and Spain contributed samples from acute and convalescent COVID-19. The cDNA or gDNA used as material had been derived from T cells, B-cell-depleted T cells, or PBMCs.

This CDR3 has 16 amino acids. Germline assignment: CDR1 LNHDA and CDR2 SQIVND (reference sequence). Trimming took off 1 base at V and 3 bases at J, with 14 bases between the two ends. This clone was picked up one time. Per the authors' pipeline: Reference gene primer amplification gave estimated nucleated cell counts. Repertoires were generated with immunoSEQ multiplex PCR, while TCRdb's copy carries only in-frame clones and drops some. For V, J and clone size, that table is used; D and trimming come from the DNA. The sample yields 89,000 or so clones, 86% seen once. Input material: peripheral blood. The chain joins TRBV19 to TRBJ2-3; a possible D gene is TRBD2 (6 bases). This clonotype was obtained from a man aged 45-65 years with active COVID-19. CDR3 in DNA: TGTGCCAGTAGTATAGGGGGCAGGGCGGGGACAGATACGCAGTATTTT. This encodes CASSIGGRAGTDTQYF.